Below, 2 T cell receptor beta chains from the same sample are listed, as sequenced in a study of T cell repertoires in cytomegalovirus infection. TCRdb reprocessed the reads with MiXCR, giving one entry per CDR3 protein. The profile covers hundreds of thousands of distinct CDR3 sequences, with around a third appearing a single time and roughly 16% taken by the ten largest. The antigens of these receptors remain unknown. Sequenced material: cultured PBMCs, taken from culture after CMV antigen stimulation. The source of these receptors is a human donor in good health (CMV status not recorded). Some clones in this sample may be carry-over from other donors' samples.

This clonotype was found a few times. In nucleotides, the CDR3 is TGTGCCAGCAGTATTTTTCGGCCCCCTAGCAATCAGCCCCAGCATTTT. As protein: CASSIFRPPSNQPQHF. The chain carries TRBV7-2 and TRBJ1-5; D gene uncertain. Germline V gives CDR1 SGHTA, CDR2 FQGNSA. Trimming took 6 bases from V and 0 from J, leaving 15 bases between them. This CDR3 spans 16 amino acids.

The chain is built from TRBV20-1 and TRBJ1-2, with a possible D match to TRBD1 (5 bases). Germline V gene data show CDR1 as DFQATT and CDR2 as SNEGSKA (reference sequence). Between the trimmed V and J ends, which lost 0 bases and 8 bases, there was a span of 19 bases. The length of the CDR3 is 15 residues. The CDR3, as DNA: TGCAGTGCTAGAGATGGAGCAGGGTTTGGCGAGGGCTACACCTTC. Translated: CSARDGAGFGEGYTF.